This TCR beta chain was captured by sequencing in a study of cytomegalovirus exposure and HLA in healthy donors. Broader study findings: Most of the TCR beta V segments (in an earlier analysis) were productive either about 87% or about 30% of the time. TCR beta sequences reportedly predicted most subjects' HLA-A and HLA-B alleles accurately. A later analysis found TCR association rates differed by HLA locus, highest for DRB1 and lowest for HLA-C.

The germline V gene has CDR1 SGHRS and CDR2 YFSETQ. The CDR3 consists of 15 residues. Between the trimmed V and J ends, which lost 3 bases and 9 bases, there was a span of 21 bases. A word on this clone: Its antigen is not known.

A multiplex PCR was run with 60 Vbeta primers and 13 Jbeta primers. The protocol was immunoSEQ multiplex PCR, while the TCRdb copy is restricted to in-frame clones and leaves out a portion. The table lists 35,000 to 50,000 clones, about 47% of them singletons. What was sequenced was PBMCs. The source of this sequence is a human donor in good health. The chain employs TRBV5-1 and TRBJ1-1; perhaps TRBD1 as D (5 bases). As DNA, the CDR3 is TGCGCCAGCAGCTCGACCTTCACTGGGGCCGAACAAGCTTTCTTT. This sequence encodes CASSSTFTGAEQAFF. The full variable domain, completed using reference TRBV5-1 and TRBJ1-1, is KAGVTQTPRYLIKTRGQQVTLSCSPISGHRSVSWYQQTPGQGLQFLFEYFSETQRNKGNFPGRFSGRQFSNSRSEMNVSTLELGDSALYLCASSSTFTGAEQAFFGQGTRLTVV.